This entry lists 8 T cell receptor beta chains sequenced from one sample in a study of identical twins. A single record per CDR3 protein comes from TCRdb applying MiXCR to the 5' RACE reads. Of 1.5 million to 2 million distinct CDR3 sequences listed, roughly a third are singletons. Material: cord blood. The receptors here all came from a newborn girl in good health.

The DNA of the CDR3 is TGTGCCAGCACCGTCTATGGACAGGTCTACCAAGAGACCCAGTACTTC. Amino acid sequence: CASTVYGQVYQETQYF. The chain joins TRBV5-5 to TRBJ2-5, with TRBD1 matching 7 bases. Germline V gene data show CDR1 as SGHKS and CDR2 as YYEKEE (reference sequence). With 6 bases clipped from V and 0 bases from J, the junction kept 11 bases outside the gene matches. The CDR3 is 16 residues long.

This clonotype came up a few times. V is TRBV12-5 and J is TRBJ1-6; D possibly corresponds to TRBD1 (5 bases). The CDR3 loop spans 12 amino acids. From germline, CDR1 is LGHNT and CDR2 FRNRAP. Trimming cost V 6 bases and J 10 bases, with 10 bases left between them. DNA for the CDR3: TGTGCTAGTGGCCCAGGGACCTCACCCCTCCACTTT. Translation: CASGPGTSPLHF.

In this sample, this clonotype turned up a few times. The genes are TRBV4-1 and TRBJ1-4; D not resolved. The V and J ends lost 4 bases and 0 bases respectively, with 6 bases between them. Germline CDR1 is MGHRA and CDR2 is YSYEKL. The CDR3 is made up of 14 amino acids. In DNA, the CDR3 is TGCGCCAGCAGCCGGGGTCCAACTAATGAAAAACTGTTTTTT. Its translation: CASSRGPTNEKLFF.

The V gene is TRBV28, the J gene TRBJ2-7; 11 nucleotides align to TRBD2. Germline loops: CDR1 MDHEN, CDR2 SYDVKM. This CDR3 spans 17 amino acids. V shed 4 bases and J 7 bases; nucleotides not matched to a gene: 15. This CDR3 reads CASSSLSGRAPHNEQYF. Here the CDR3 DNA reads TGTGCCAGCAGTTCCCTTAGCGGGAGGGCCCCCCACAATGAGCAGTACTTC.

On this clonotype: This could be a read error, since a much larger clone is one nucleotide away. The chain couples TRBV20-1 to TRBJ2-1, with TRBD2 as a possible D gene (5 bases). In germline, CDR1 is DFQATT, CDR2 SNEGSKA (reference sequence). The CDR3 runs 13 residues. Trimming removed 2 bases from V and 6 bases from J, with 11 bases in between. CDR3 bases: TGCAGTGCTAGATCGGCTAGCTTCAATGAGCAGTTCTTC. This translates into CSARSASFNEQFF.

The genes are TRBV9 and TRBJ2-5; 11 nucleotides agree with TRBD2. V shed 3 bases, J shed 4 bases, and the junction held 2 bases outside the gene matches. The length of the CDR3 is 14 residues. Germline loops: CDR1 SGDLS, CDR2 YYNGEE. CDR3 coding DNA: TGTGCCAGCAGCGAAACTAGCGGGAGAGAGACCCAGTACTTC. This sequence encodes CASSETSGRETQYF.

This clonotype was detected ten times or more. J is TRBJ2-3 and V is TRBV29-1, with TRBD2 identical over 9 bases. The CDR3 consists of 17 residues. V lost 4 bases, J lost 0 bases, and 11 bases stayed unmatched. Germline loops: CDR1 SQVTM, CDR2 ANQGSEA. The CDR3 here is CSVVWVAGDESTDTQYF. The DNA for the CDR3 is TGCAGCGTTGTATGGGTAGCGGGAGATGAGAGCACAGATACGCAGTATTTT.

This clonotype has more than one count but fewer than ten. The CDR3 DNA reads as TGTGCCAGTAGTATTAGTAGGGCGGTGGACGAGCAGTACTTC. Translation: CASSISRAVDEQYF. V usage is TRBV19 and J usage is TRBJ2-5; D call uncertain. The better agreement between TRBJ2-7 and the DNA end casts doubt on the J call. Germline lookup yields CDR1 LNHDA and CDR2 SQIVND (reference sequence). The CDR3 is 14 residues long.